Presented here are 11 T cell receptor beta chains from one specimen sequenced in a study of beta chain features in type 1 diabetes. Study results and limitations: Type 1 diabetes patients had moderately but significantly shorter TCRB CDR3s in all four CD4+ subsets.

These receptors' targets are unknown. The investigators reverse transcribed all of the isolated RNA, so they sequenced expressed TCRB transcripts. The repertoire was sequenced with immunoSEQ multiplex PCR; TCRdb's copy has only in-frame clones and lacks some. The sample holds a few hundred thousand clones, roughly 9.8% seen once. Sequencing input: central memory CD4+ T cells from blood. These receptors all stem from a man aged 30 to 39 with type 1 diabetes.

The chain recombines TRBV19 with TRBJ2-3; the D gene is possibly TRBD1 (8 bases). Deletions cut 4 bases from V and 3 bases from J, with 14 bases between. There are 15 residues in the CDR3. Germline V gives CDR1 LNHDA, CDR2 SQIVND (reference sequence). The CDR3: CASSNDRGGTDTQYF. CDR3 nucleotides: TGTGCCAGTAGTAACGACAGGGGAGGGACAGATACGCAGTATTTT.

The sample holds many counts of this clone. The rearrangement links TRBV19 to TRBJ2-7; 9 bases are a match to TRBD1. CDR3 length equals 14 residues. Germline CDR1 LNHDA, CDR2 SQIVND (reference sequence). V lost 4 bases to trimming and J lost 1 base; unmatched junction nucleotides: 2. In DNA, the CDR3 is TGTGCCAGTAGTACGGGGACAGGGTCCTACGAGCAGTACTTC. It yields the protein CASSTGTGSYEQYF.

With regard to this clone: Other DNA sequences within the sample encode an identical CDR3. The chain links TRBV28 to TRBJ2-7; TRBD2 matches 9 bases. The CDR3 contains 16 residues. J gave up 0 bases and V 3 bases, and 6 bases lay outside the gene matches. CDR1 is MDHEN, CDR2 SYDVKM, per germline. The CDR3 spells CASSFSLAGLSYEQYF. CDR3 bases: TGTGCCAGCAGTTTCTCACTAGCGGGTCTCTCCTACGAGCAGTACTTC.

This clone was seen a few times. An end of the junction does not agree with germline; a read error may underlie this. The genes are TRBV10-3 and TRBJ2-1, with 10 bases lining up with TRBD2. Germline CDR1 ENHRY, CDR2 SYGVKD. The CDR3 totals 18 residues. CDR3 residues: CAISESINTGTSVSLGVF. For the CDR3, the DNA is TGTGCCATCAGTGAGTCCATAAATACCGGGACTAGCGTCAGTCTAGGGGTCTTC.

The J gene is TRBJ2-3, the V gene TRBV9; D is uncertain. Germline CDR1 SGDLS, CDR2 YYNGEE. The CDR3 runs to 13 residues. Trimming pared 4 bases from V and 6 bases from J, leaving 12 bases between. The CDR3 here is CASSLSQRDTQYF. CDR3 nucleotides: TGTGCCAGCAGCCTCTCCCAAAGGGATACGCAGTATTTT.

This clone was recorded a few times. The J gene is TRBJ2-3, the V gene TRBV7-9; the D gene is possibly TRBD2 (6 bases). CDR1 is SEHNR and CDR2 is FQNEAQ in the germline V gene (reference sequence). V lost 3 bases and J lost 1, with 11 bases in between. CDR3 length: 15 residues. The CDR3: CASSLLTGGTDTQYF. The CDR3 region has the DNA TGTGCCAGCAGCTTGCTTACGGGGGGCACAGATACGCAGTATTTT.

The chain employs TRBV6-6 and TRBJ1-5; no clear D. Trimming took 7 bases from V and 1 from J, leaving 11 bases between them. The CDR3 runs 14 residues. Germline V gives CDR1 MNHNY, CDR2 SVGAGI (reference sequence). In DNA form, the CDR3 reads TGTGCCAGCACCGACTATAGGAGCAATCAGCCCCAGCATTTT. As protein: CASTDYRSNQPQHF.

The sample holds a few counts of this clone. V is TRBV7-2 and J is TRBJ1-3, with D tentatively TRBD1 (6 bases). CDR3 length: 15 amino acids. From germline, CDR1 is SGHTA and CDR2 FQGNSA. Trimming stripped 3 bases from V and 2 bases from J, with 11 bases between. In DNA form, the CDR3 reads TGTGCCAGCAGCTTTTTGGGGGGCACTGGAAACACCATATATTTT. Its translation: CASSFLGGTGNTIYF. The full variable domain, its missing parts supplied by reference TRBV7-2 and TRBJ1-3, is GAGVSQSPSNKVTEKGKDVELRCDPISGHTALYWYRQSLGQGLEFLIYFQGNSAPDKSGLPSDRFSAERTGGSVSTLTIQRTQQEDSAVYLCASSFLGGTGNTIYFGEGSWLTVV.

This clone appeared a few times. The V gene is TRBV11-3, the J gene TRBJ2-5, with D perhaps being TRBD1 or TRBD2 (5 bases each). The J call may be in error: the DNA end matches TRBJ2-7 better. This CDR3 contains 13 residues. Germline V lookup: CDR1 SGHNT, CDR2 YENEEA. The CDR3 loop reads CASSLRDGYEQYF. CDR3 nucleotide sequence: TGTGCCAGCAGCTTGAGGGACGGCTACGAGCAGTACTTC.

The chain carries TRBV7-9 and TRBJ2-7; 11 nucleotides match TRBD2. This CDR3 contains 16 residues. Germline lookup yields CDR1 SEHNR and CDR2 FQNEAQ (reference sequence). Trimming took 5 bases from V and 2 from J; bases not matched to a gene: 8. The CDR3 region has the DNA TGTGCCAGCAGCCCACGGACTAGCGGGCGCCCCTACGAGCAGTACTTC. Its protein product is CASSPRTSGRPYEQYF.

This chain links TRBV5-1 with TRBJ2-2, with TRBD1 identical over 8 bases. CDR3 length: 15 amino acids. V lost 1 base to trimming and J lost 4 bases; unmatched junction nucleotides: 3. Germline V gene data show CDR1 as SGHRS and CDR2 as YFSETQ. The CDR3 DNA is TGCGCCAGCAGCTTGTTAACAGGGGGCACCGGGGAGCTGTTTTTT. Protein: CASSLLTGGTGELFF. The full variable domain, with the rest looked up from reference TRBV5-1 and TRBJ2-2, is KAGVTQTPRYLIKTRGQQVTLSCSPISGHRSVSWYQQTPGQGLQFLFEYFSETQRNKGNFPGRFSGRQFSNSRSEMNVSTLELGDSALYLCASSLLTGGTGELFFGEGSRLTVL.